The rows below give T cell receptor beta chains drawn from one sample of a study of blood T cell repertoires in COVID-19. The table came from immunoSEQ multiplex PCR; TCRdb's copy has only in-frame clones and leaves some out. The data show around 250,000 clones, 86% seen once. Material: peripheral blood. The origin of the receptors is a woman of 80 years or more with COVID-19, enrolled during active disease. Each CDR3 is given with its conserved first and last residue. The D gene is left open where the match is weak. Part of the rows lack a size; the others show once, few, many or a class for expanded clones.

V,J,D,length,size,CDR3,DNA
TRBV4-1,TRBJ2-7,TRBD1,17,-,CASSQQDGTEIPYEQYF,TGCGCCAGCAGCCAACAGGACGGGACAGAAATACCCTACGAGCAGTACTTC
TRBV12-3/TRBV12-4,TRBJ1-1,-,13,-,CASSLWGDTEAFF,TGTGCCAGCAGTTTATGGGGGGACACTGAAGCTTTCTTT
TRBV28,TRBJ1-3,-,15,-,CASSSDTGLGNTIYF,TGTGCCAGCAGTAGCGACACAGGGCTCGGAAACACCATATATTTT
TRBV30,TRBJ1-2,-,12,-,CAWSVGRSGYTF,TGTGCCTGGAGTGTAGGGAGGTCTGGCTACACCTTC
TRBV24-1,TRBJ1-2,TRBD1,15,-,CATSESGTGRNGYTF,TGTGCCACCAGTGAATCCGGGACAGGAAGAAATGGCTACACCTTC
TRBV18,TRBJ1-2,-,13,-,CASSPRLDYGYTF,TGTGCCAGCTCACCACGACTGGACTATGGCTACACCTTC
TRBV29-1,TRBJ2-5,TRBD2,15,-,CSVEKLAGGWETQYF,TGCAGCGTTGAAAAGCTAGCGGGGGGTTGGGAGACCCAGTACTTC
TRBV6-5,TRBJ2-1,-,14,-,CASSYSTQYNEQFF,TGTGCCAGCAGTTACTCGACACAATACAATGAGCAGTTCTTC
TRBV6-6,TRBJ1-3,-,15,-,CASSYAKSSGNTIYF,TGTGCCAGCAGTTACGCCAAGAGCTCTGGAAACACCATATATTTT
TRBV4-1,TRBJ1-4,-,16,-,CASSPSPTGGYEKLFF,TGCGCCAGCAGCCCGAGCCCGACAGGCGGGTATGAAAAACTGTTTTTT
TRBV19,TRBJ2-3,-,13,-,CASGEQGADTQYF,TGTGCCAGTGGAGAACAGGGCGCAGATACGCAGTATTTT
TRBV2,TRBJ2-4,TRBD1,14,-,CASSAGTGENIQYF,TGTGCCAGCAGTGCGGGGACAGGGGAAAACATTCAGTACTTC
TRBV15,TRBJ2-7,-,14,-,CATSRDQVDYEQYF,TGTGCCACCAGCAGAGATCAGGTCGACTACGAGCAGTACTTC
TRBV11-2,TRBJ1-3,TRBD1,15,-,CASSPTGVAGNTIYF,TGTGCCAGCAGCCCCACAGGGGTGGCTGGAAACACCATATATTTT
TRBV10-1,TRBJ1-1,-,13,many,CASSGNSYTEAFF,TGCGCCAGCAGTGGAAACAGTTACACTGAAGCTTTCTTT
TRBV4-2,TRBJ2-3,TRBD2,17,-,CASSQGIGGGNADTQYF,TGTGCCAGCAGCCAAGGTATTGGCGGGGGGAACGCAGATACGCAGTATTTT
TRBV4-1,TRBJ2-1,TRBD2,16,-,CASSLRLAGGNNEQFF,TGCGCCAGCAGCCTGCGACTAGCGGGGGGAAACAATGAGCAGTTCTTC
TRBV7-2,TRBJ2-2,TRBD2,19,-,CASSLVRGVVAGATGELFF,TGTGCCAGCAGCTTAGTTCGGGGAGTGGTAGCGGGGGCCACCGGGGAGCTGTTTTTT
TRBV2,TRBJ1-4,-,14,few,CASSESGGSEKLFF,TGTGCCAGCAGTGAATCGGGGGGGAGTGAAAAACTGTTTTTT
TRBV6-5,TRBJ2-2,-,15,-,CASSKNSDFTGELFF,TGTGCCAGCAGTAAAAATTCGGACTTCACCGGGGAGCTGTTTTTT
TRBV27,TRBJ1-2,TRBD1,11,-,CATRTGYGYTF,TGTGCCACCAGGACAGGCTATGGCTACACCTTC
TRBV7-9,TRBJ2-7,TRBD2,17,-,CASSFSLAGGTMDEQYF,TGTGCCAGCAGCTTTTCGTTAGCGGGGGGGACCATGGATGAGCAGTACTTC
TRBV6-5,TRBJ1-1,-,14,-,CASAISYLDTEAFF,TGTGCCAGCGCCATCTCCTATCTCGACACCGAAGCTTTCTTT
TRBV19,TRBJ1-3,TRBD1,15,-,CASSPDRLGGNTIYF,TGTGCCAGTAGCCCGGACAGGCTGGGTGGAAACACCATATATTTT
TRBV5-1,TRBJ1-3,TRBD1,16,-,CASSLAGTDSGNTIYF,TGCGCCAGCAGCTTGGCTGGGACAGACTCTGGAAACACCATATATTTT
TRBV27,TRBJ1-2,-,14,-,CASRTVGGVYGYTF,TGTGCCAGCAGGACTGTGGGGGGGGTCTATGGCTACACCTTC
TRBV5-4,TRBJ1-3,-,15,-,CASSLREGPGNTIYF,TGTGCCAGCAGCTTGAGGGAGGGGCCGGGAAACACCATATATTTT
TRBV2,TRBJ1-2,TRBD1,15,-,CASSTRQGANYGYTF,TGTGCCAGCAGTACAAGACAGGGTGCTAACTATGGCTACACCTTC
TRBV7-6,TRBJ2-5,TRBD2,15,few,CASSLVWASGETQYF,TGTGCCAGCAGCTTAGTTTGGGCTAGCGGAGAGACCCAGTACTTC
TRBV5-4,TRBJ2-1,TRBD1,16,few,CASSLGTGVSKREQFF,TGTGCCAGCAGCTTGGGGACAGGGGTCAGTAAGAGAGAGCAGTTCTTC
TRBV3-1/TRBV3-2,TRBJ2-2,TRBD2,16,-,CASSQRGGRNTGELFF,TGTGCCAGCAGCCAACGGGGGGGGCGTAACACCGGGGAGCTGTTTTTT
TRBV7-3,TRBJ2-6,-,15,-,CASSLGPGETNVLTF,TGTGCCAGCAGCTTAGGCCCAGGGGAGACCAACGTCCTGACTTTC
TRBV27,TRBJ1-4,TRBD1,15,once,CASSTRQGAREKLFF,TGTGCCAGCAGTACCCGGCAGGGGGCGAGAGAAAAACTGTTTTTT
TRBV5-4,TRBJ2-1,TRBD1,14,-,CASSLGGQGNEQFF,TGTGCCAGCAGCTTGGGGGGACAGGGGAATGAGCAGTTCTTC
TRBV11-2,TRBJ1-4,TRBD1,16,once,CASSLAAAGGAGKLFF,TGTGCCAGCAGCTTAGCGGCGGCAGGGGGTGCGGGAAAACTGTTTTTT
TRBV3-1/TRBV3-2,TRBJ1-3,-,14,few,CASSTGSSGNTIYF,TGTGCCAGCAGCACAGGGAGCTCTGGAAACACCATATATTTT
TRBV27,TRBJ2-6,-,14,-,CASSPGVGANVLTF,TGTGCCAGCAGTCCAGGGGTAGGGGCCAACGTCCTGACTTTC
TRBV6-5,TRBJ1-1,-,15,-,CASRRTIRSDTEAFF,TGTGCCAGCAGGCGGACAATTCGTTCGGACACTGAAGCTTTCTTT
TRBV7-2,TRBJ1-2,-,13,once,CASSLGPLGGYTF,TGTGCCAGCAGCCTGGGGCCCCTGGGTGGCTACACCTTC
TRBV4-3,TRBJ1-1,TRBD1,14,-,CASSQTGGNTEAFF,TGCGCCAGCAGCCAGACAGGGGGCAACACTGAAGCTTTCTTT
TRBV9,TRBJ1-4,TRBD1,17,once,CASSARQGAENNEKLFF,TGTGCCAGCAGCGCCCGACAGGGGGCAGAGAATAATGAAAAACTGTTTTTT
TRBV20-1,TRBJ1-6,-,15,-,CSASPGGRYNSPLHF,TGCAGTGCTAGTCCGGGAGGGCGGTATAATTCACCCCTCCACTTT
TRBV3-1/TRBV3-2,TRBJ1-6,-,18,-,CASSRTPDSSNYNSPLHF,TGTGCCAGCAGCCGTACGCCGGACAGCTCGAACTATAATTCACCCCTCCACTTT
TRBV5-6,TRBJ2-7,-,14,-,CASSLALLHYEQYF,TGTGCCAGCAGCTTGGCACTGCTCCACTACGAGCAGTACTTC
TRBV5-1,TRBJ1-6,TRBD1,14,few,CASSLGQGESPLHF,TGCGCCAGCAGCCTCGGACAGGGGGAGTCACCCCTCCACTTT
TRBV14,TRBJ1-1,-,16,-,CASSQERAGRNTEAFF,TGTGCCAGCAGCCAAGAACGGGCAGGGCGGAACACTGAAGCTTTCTTT
TRBV5-4,TRBJ1-2,TRBD1,15,-,CASSLKGQGLGGYTF,TGTGCCAGCAGCTTGAAGGGACAGGGACTGGGGGGCTACACCTTC
TRBV3-1/TRBV3-2,TRBJ1-3,-,11,-,CASSHGDTIYF,TGTGCCAGCAGCCACGGGGACACCATATATTTT
TRBV3-1/TRBV3-2,TRBJ2-2,TRBD1,14,-,CASSQRGHDGELFF,TGTGCCAGCAGCCAAAGGGGGCATGACGGGGAGCTGTTTTTT
TRBV7-2,TRBJ2-2,TRBD1,16,few,CASSLTGQPNTGELFF,TGTGCCAGCAGCTTGACGGGACAGCCTAACACCGGGGAGCTGTTTTTT
TRBV5-4,TRBJ1-5,-,15,-,CASSLPADRNQPQHF,TGTGCCAGCAGCTTGCCCGCCGATCGGAATCAGCCCCAGCATTTT
TRBV4-1,TRBJ1-2,-,12,-,CASSQGGWGYTF,TGCGCCAGCAGCCAAGGGGGCTGGGGCTACACCTTC
TRBV3-1/TRBV3-2,TRBJ2-1,TRBD1,12,-,CASSQRTGSQFF,TGTGCCAGCAGCCAACGGACAGGGAGCCAGTTCTTC
TRBV7-2,TRBJ2-5,TRBD1,15,-,CASSLGRTGQETQYF,TGTGCCAGCAGCTTAGGTCGGACAGGGCAAGAGACCCAGTACTTC
TRBV5-1,TRBJ2-1,TRBD2,16,-,CASSLAGGGASDEQFF,TGCGCCAGCAGCTTGGCCGGCGGGGGGGCCTCGGATGAGCAGTTCTTC
TRBV5-4,TRBJ1-2,TRBD1,13,-,CASNTGGNYGYTF,TGTGCCAGCAACACAGGGGGAAACTATGGCTACACCTTC
TRBV28,TRBJ1-2,-,13,-,CASSLTTNYGYTF,TGTGCCAGCAGTTTGACAACTAACTATGGCTACACCTTC
TRBV10-3,TRBJ2-3,TRBD2,19,-,CAISPKGLAGGFSTDTQYF,TGTGCCATCAGTCCGAAAGGACTAGCGGGGGGATTCAGCACAGATACGCAGTATTTT
TRBV18,TRBJ2-1,TRBD1,17,-,CASSPQTGGTQGNEQFF,TGTGCCAGCTCACCACAAACAGGGGGAACGCAGGGGAATGAGCAGTTCTTC
TRBV29-1,TRBJ1-2,-,14,-,CSVGDGLANYGYTF,TGCAGCGTTGGAGACGGTTTAGCTAACTATGGCTACACCTTC